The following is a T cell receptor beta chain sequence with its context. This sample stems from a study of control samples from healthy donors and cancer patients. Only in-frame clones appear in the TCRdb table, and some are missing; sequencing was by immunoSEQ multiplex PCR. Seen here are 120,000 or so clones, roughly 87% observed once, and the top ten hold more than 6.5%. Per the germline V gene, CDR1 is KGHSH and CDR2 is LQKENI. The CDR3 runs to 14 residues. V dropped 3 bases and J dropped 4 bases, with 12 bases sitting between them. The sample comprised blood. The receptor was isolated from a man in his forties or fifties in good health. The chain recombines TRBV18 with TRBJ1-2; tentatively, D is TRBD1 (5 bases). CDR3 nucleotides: TGTGCCAGCTCACCGGCCAGGGCTGTCTATGGCTACACCTTC. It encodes CASSPARAVYGYTF.